These T cell receptor beta chains were read from a single sample in a study of cytomegalovirus exposure and HLA in healthy donors. Some clones are missing from TCRdb's copy, which holds only in-frame ones; the method was immunoSEQ multiplex PCR. The table shows approximately 130,000 clones, with around 77% occurring only once. The sample taken for sequencing was PBMCs. The receptor source for this set is a man aged 45 to 65 in good health and CMV-seronegative. The CDR3 runs from the conserved cysteine through the conserved F or W. D genes are given only for firm matches. A row's size may be missing; if present it is once, few, many or a size class.

>TRBV30|-|-|TRBJ2-7
TGTGCCTGGGACGGGAGGCAGGGGAAGGGCTACGAGCAGTACTTC
CAWDGRQGKGYEQYF
>TRBV5-1|-|few|TRBJ2-1
TGCGCCAGCAGCTTGGGCGGGACCATCTCCTACAATGAGCAGTTCTTC
CASSLGGTISYNEQFF
>TRBV7-2|-|-|TRBJ1-5
TGTGCCAGCAGCCCAGAGGGCCTTTTGGGCAATCAGCCCCAGCATTTT
CASSPEGLLGNQPQHF
>TRBV27|-|-|TRBJ2-6
TGTGCCAGCAGTTTATTTAATAGCGGCTACTCTGGGGCCAACGTCCTGACTTTC
CASSLFNSGYSGANVLTF
>TRBV10-3|TRBD1|-|TRBJ1-1
TGTGCCATCAGTGAGCCGGACAGGCCCACTGAAGCTTTCTTT
CAISEPDRPTEAFF
>TRBV2|-|once|TRBJ1-1
TGTGCCAGCAAGGAGAGAGGGTCGACTGAAGCTTTCTTT
CASKERGSTEAFF
>TRBV5-5|-|-|TRBJ2-3
TGTGCCAGCAGCTTGGTGGGCGGGAGCACAGATACGCAGTATTTT
CASSLVGGSTDTQYF
>TRBV23-1|TRBD1|once|TRBJ2-7
TGCGCCAGCAGTCAATCGGACAGACAGGGGTCCTACGAGCAGTACTTC
CASSQSDRQGSYEQYF
>TRBV7-9|-|few|TRBJ2-4
TGTGCCAGCAGCTTGGCGGGGGCGCTTGGCAAAAACATTCAGTACTTC
CASSLAGALGKNIQYF
>TRBV18|TRBD1|-|TRBJ1-5
TGTGCCAGCTCACCCCGGGACAGGGGTTTTCAGCCCCAGCATTTT
CASSPRDRGFQPQHF
>TRBV4-3|TRBD2|-|TRBJ2-1
TGCGCCAGCAGCCAACTTCTAGCGGGAGACAATGAGCAGTTCTTC
CASSQLLAGDNEQFF
>TRBV18|-|-|TRBJ2-3
TGTGCCAGCTCCCAGGGGAGTGGCACAGATACGCAGTATTTT
CASSQGSGTDTQYF
>TRBV7-9|-|-|TRBJ2-7
TGTGCCAGCAGCTTATCTAGGTCGCTCGGAGGACGGTCCTACGAGCAGTACTTC
CASSLSRSLGGRSYEQYF
>TRBV7-8|-|-|TRBJ1-4
TGTGCCAGCAGCCTGGCCGAGGGGGATGAAAAACTGTTTTTT
CASSLAEGDEKLFF
>TRBV5-1|TRBD2|-|TRBJ2-1
TGCGCCAGCAGCTTAAGCGGGAGACTCTCCAATGAGCAGTTCTTC
CASSLSGRLSNEQFF
>TRBV4-1|TRBD2|-|TRBJ2-1
TGCGCCAGCAGCCAAGGCCCGACTAGCGGCACCTACAATGAGCAGTTCTTC
CASSQGPTSGTYNEQFF
>TRBV9|TRBD1|-|TRBJ1-2
TGTGCCAGCAGCCCCCACTCCGGCGGACAGGTGATCTATGGCTACACCTTC
CASSPHSGGQVIYGYTF
>TRBV5-1|TRBD1|-|TRBJ1-1
TGCGCCAGCAGCTTGGAGAGGGCAGGGGGCCCCACTGAAGCTTTCTTT
CASSLERAGGPTEAFF